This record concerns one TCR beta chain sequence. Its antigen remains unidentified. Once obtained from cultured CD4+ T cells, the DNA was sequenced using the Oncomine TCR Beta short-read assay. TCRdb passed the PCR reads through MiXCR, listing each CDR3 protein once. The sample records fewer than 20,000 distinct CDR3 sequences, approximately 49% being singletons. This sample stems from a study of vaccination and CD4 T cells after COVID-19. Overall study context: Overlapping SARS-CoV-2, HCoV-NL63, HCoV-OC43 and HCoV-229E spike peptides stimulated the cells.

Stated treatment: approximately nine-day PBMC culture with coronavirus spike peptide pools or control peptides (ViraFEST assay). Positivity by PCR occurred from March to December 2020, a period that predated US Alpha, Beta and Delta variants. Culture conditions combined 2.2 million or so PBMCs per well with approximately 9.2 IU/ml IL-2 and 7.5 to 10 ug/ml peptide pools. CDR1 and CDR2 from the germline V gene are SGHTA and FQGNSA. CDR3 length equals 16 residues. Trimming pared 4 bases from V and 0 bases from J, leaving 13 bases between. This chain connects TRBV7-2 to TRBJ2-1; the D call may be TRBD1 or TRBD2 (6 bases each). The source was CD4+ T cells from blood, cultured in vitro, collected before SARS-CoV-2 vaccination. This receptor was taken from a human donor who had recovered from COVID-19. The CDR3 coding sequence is TGTGCCAGCAGCTCTATAGCGGACAGCTCCTACAATGAGCAGTTCTTC. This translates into CASSSIADSSYNEQFF. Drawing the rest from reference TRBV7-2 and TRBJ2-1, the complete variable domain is GAGVSQSPSNKVTEKGKDVELRCDPISGHTALYWYRQSLGQGLEFLIYFQGNSAPDKSGLPSDRFSAERTGGSVSTLTIQRTQQEDSAVYLCASSSIADSSYNEQFFGPGTRLTVL.